A selection of T cell receptor beta chains follows, all from one sample in a study of vaccination and CD4 T cells after COVID-19. These receptors have no known antigen. MiXCR was run by TCRdb on the PCR reads, yielding one entry per CDR3 protein. The table includes fewer than 15,000 distinct CDR3 sequences, over 50% detected once. The source material was cultured CD4+ T cells from blood, sampled after SARS-CoV-2 vaccination. The receptor set was obtained from a human donor with COVID-19. The CDR3 runs from the conserved cysteine through the conserved F or W. D genes are given only for firm matches. Clone size is given for some rows only: seen once, a few or many times, or a class if the clone is expanded.

clone size: -; J gene: TRBJ2-5; D gene: -; V gene: TRBV21-1; CDR3 DNA: -; CDR3 protein: CASSKVGSGNQETQYF
clone size: -; J gene: TRBJ2-1; D gene: -; V gene: TRBV6-1; CDR3 DNA: TGTGCCAGCGGGGGTCTACCCTACAATGAGCAGTTCTTC; CDR3 protein: CASGGLPYNEQFF
clone size: -; J gene: TRBJ2-1; D gene: -; V gene: TRBV5-4; CDR3 DNA: TGTGCCAGCAGCGCGGCTGGGGACCCCTACAATGAGCAGTTCTTC; CDR3 protein: CASSAAGDPYNEQFF
clone size: -; J gene: TRBJ2-3; D gene: TRBD2; V gene: TRBV10-1; CDR3 DNA: TGCGCCAGCCGGACTAGCGGGGGACGCACAGATACGCAGTATTTT; CDR3 protein: CASRTSGGRTDTQYF
clone size: -; J gene: TRBJ2-2; D gene: TRBD2; V gene: TRBV20-1; CDR3 DNA: TGCAGTGCTAGATTGCTAGCGGGGGGGAACACCGGGGAGCTGTTTTTT; CDR3 protein: CSARLLAGGNTGELFF
clone size: -; J gene: TRBJ2-5; D gene: TRBD2; V gene: TRBV6-1; CDR3 DNA: TGTGCCAGCCCAGCTAGCGGGAAGACCCTCCCGTACTTC; CDR3 protein: CASPASGKTLPYF
clone size: few; J gene: TRBJ2-4; D gene: TRBD1; V gene: TRBV20-1; CDR3 DNA: TGCAGTGCTTCCCTACCCAGGACAGGACCAAACATTCAGTACTTC; CDR3 protein: CSASLPRTGPNIQYF
clone size: -; J gene: TRBJ1-5; D gene: -; V gene: TRBV28; CDR3 DNA: TGTGCCAGCAGGGGGCCCCATCCGCCCCAGCATTTT; CDR3 protein: CASRGPHPPQHF
clone size: few; J gene: TRBJ2-1; D gene: TRBD1; V gene: TRBV15; CDR3 DNA: TGTGCCACCAGCAGACGTAATGACAGGGGATCTAGAAATGAGCAGTTCTTC; CDR3 protein: CATSRRNDRGSRNEQFF
clone size: -; J gene: TRBJ1-2; D gene: -; V gene: TRBV7-4; CDR3 DNA: TGTGCCAGCAGCCCCTCGGCAGGGCTCACCTATGGCTACACCTTC; CDR3 protein: CASSPSAGLTYGYTF
clone size: few; J gene: TRBJ1-5; D gene: -; V gene: TRBV19; CDR3 DNA: TGTGCCAGTAGCCCGACACCGCAAGGCAATCAGCCCCAGCATTTT; CDR3 protein: CASSPTPQGNQPQHF
clone size: -; J gene: TRBJ2-5; D gene: -; V gene: TRBV6-2/TRBV6-3; CDR3 DNA: TGTGCCAGCAGTTACGGCCAAGAGACCCAGTACTTC; CDR3 protein: CASSYGQETQYF
clone size: -; J gene: TRBJ2-7; D gene: TRBD1; V gene: TRBV29-1; CDR3 DNA: TGCAGCGTCACCCGGGACAGGGGGCACTACGAGCAGTACTTC; CDR3 protein: CSVTRDRGHYEQYF
clone size: few; J gene: TRBJ1-1; D gene: -; V gene: TRBV6-1; CDR3 DNA: TGTGCCAGCAGTGACCAGGGCGCTGAAGCTTTCTTT; CDR3 protein: CASSDQGAEAFF
clone size: few; J gene: TRBJ2-3; D gene: -; V gene: TRBV28; CDR3 DNA: TGTGCCAGCAGCTTAATGGGGACCATCCCAACAGATACGCAGTATTTT; CDR3 protein: CASSLMGTIPTDTQYF
clone size: few; J gene: TRBJ1-5; D gene: -; V gene: TRBV6-5; CDR3 DNA: TGTGCCAGCAGTTACACTAGCAATCAGCCCCAGCATTTT; CDR3 protein: CASSYTSNQPQHF
clone size: few; J gene: TRBJ1-5; D gene: -; V gene: TRBV7-2; CDR3 DNA: TGTGCCAGCAGCTTATTATCCAGGGGCAATCAGCCCCAGCATTTT; CDR3 protein: CASSLLSRGNQPQHF
clone size: -; J gene: TRBJ1-1; D gene: -; V gene: TRBV30; CDR3 DNA: TGTGCCTGGAGTGTAGCAGGTTCTGAAGCTTTCTTT; CDR3 protein: CAWSVAGSEAFF
clone size: few; J gene: TRBJ1-1; D gene: -; V gene: TRBV11-3; CDR3 DNA: TGTGCCAGCAGCTTACAGGTCGCGAGCGAAGCTTTCTTT; CDR3 protein: CASSLQVASEAFF
clone size: once; J gene: TRBJ2-7; D gene: -; V gene: TRBV6-1; CDR3 DNA: TGTGCCAGCAGTGGGGGATACGAGCAGTACTTC; CDR3 protein: CASSGGYEQYF
clone size: -; J gene: TRBJ2-3; D gene: -; V gene: TRBV6-5; CDR3 DNA: TGTGCCAGCAGTTACGACTGGGGCACAGATACGCAGTATTTT; CDR3 protein: CASSYDWGTDTQYF
clone size: few; J gene: TRBJ1-2; D gene: -; V gene: TRBV6-2/TRBV6-3; CDR3 DNA: TGTGCCAGCACAACCGGCAGCTATGGCTACACCTTC; CDR3 protein: CASTTGSYGYTF
clone size: once; J gene: TRBJ2-2; D gene: TRBD2; V gene: TRBV6-1; CDR3 DNA: TGTGCCAGCACACCCGGGGGGGCGTGGACCGGGGAGCTGTTTTTT; CDR3 protein: CASTPGGAWTGELFF
clone size: -; J gene: TRBJ1-1; D gene: TRBD1; V gene: TRBV5-8; CDR3 DNA: TGTGCCAGCAGGCTGCGGGACAAGGGGGCGGACACTGAAGCTTTCTTT; CDR3 protein: CASRLRDKGADTEAFF
clone size: few; J gene: TRBJ1-5; D gene: TRBD1; V gene: TRBV24-1; CDR3 DNA: TGTGCCACCAGCCGGACAGGGCGGGATCAGCCCCAGCATTTT; CDR3 protein: CATSRTGRDQPQHF
clone size: few; J gene: TRBJ1-5; D gene: -; V gene: TRBV24-1; CDR3 DNA: TGTGCCACCAGAAGGAACAGGGACGGTTCGGAGGGCAATCAGCCCCAGCATTTT; CDR3 protein: CATRRNRDGSEGNQPQHF
clone size: hyperexpanded; J gene: TRBJ1-5; D gene: -; V gene: TRBV24-1; CDR3 DNA: TGTGCCACCAGTGGGGGTAGAGGGGGAGGAGGTTGGCCCCAGCATTTT; CDR3 protein: CATSGGRGGGGWPQHF
clone size: -; J gene: TRBJ1-1; D gene: TRBD1; V gene: TRBV2; CDR3 DNA: TGTGCCAGCAGTGGCGACAGGGGGCCCGACACTGAAGCTTTCTTT; CDR3 protein: CASSGDRGPDTEAFF
clone size: once; J gene: TRBJ2-7; D gene: TRBD1; V gene: TRBV6-5; CDR3 DNA: TGTGCCAGCAGTTACTCGCCGACAGGGGAGGTGCAGTACTTC; CDR3 protein: CASSYSPTGEVQYF
clone size: once; J gene: TRBJ2-7; D gene: TRBD2; V gene: TRBV14; CDR3 DNA: TGTGCCAGCAGCCCTCTACGGGGGGGCCTCGGCGAGCAGTACTTC; CDR3 protein: CASSPLRGGLGEQYF
clone size: -; J gene: TRBJ1-2; D gene: -; V gene: TRBV7-9; CDR3 DNA: TGTGCCAGCAGCCCGTCGGTAGGGGGCTATGGCTACACCTTC; CDR3 protein: CASSPSVGGYGYTF
clone size: few; J gene: TRBJ2-4; D gene: TRBD2; V gene: TRBV20-1; CDR3 DNA: TGCAGTGCTAGCCCCTCGACTAGCGGGGGGTCCGCCGGATGGTACTTC; CDR3 protein: CSASPSTSGGSAGWYF
clone size: -; J gene: TRBJ2-5; D gene: TRBD2; V gene: TRBV12-3/TRBV12-4; CDR3 DNA: TGTGCCAGCAGTTTAGGGCTAGCGGGGGCAGAGACCCAGTACTTC; CDR3 protein: CASSLGLAGAETQYF
clone size: -; J gene: TRBJ1-2; D gene: TRBD1; V gene: TRBV14; CDR3 DNA: TGTGCCAGCAGCCACTTAGACAGGGGATCTAACTATGGCTACACCTTC; CDR3 protein: CASSHLDRGSNYGYTF
clone size: once; J gene: TRBJ2-7; D gene: -; V gene: TRBV29-1; CDR3 DNA: TGCAGCGTCGGTCAGATAGGGACGTACGACGAGCAGTACTTC; CDR3 protein: CSVGQIGTYDEQYF
clone size: -; J gene: TRBJ1-6; D gene: TRBD1; V gene: TRBV6-1; CDR3 DNA: TGTGCCAGCAGTAGGACAGGGGTAAATAATTCACCCCTCCACTTT; CDR3 protein: CASSRTGVNNSPLHF
clone size: few; J gene: TRBJ2-5; D gene: -; V gene: TRBV21-1; CDR3 DNA: TGTGCCAGCAACCAAGAGACCCAGTACTTC; CDR3 protein: CASNQETQYF
clone size: -; J gene: TRBJ1-3; D gene: TRBD1; V gene: TRBV28; CDR3 DNA: TGTGCCAGCAGCCGCGCGGGGACAGTCTCTGGAAACACCATATATTTT; CDR3 protein: CASSRAGTVSGNTIYF
clone size: -; J gene: TRBJ1-1; D gene: TRBD1; V gene: TRBV5-4; CDR3 DNA: TGTGCCAGCAGCACCATAAACAGGGGGTACATAACTAAGCGTGAAGCTTTCTTT; CDR3 protein: CASSTINRGYITKREAFF
clone size: -; J gene: TRBJ1-2; D gene: -; V gene: TRBV12-3/TRBV12-4; CDR3 DNA: TGTGCCAGCAGACAACAGGGTAGGGACTATGGCTACACCTTC; CDR3 protein: CASRQQGRDYGYTF
clone size: few; J gene: TRBJ2-5; D gene: TRBD1; V gene: TRBV6-1; CDR3 DNA: TGTGCCAGCAACACACAGGGGGCCGGAGAGACCCAGTACTTC; CDR3 protein: CASNTQGAGETQYF
clone size: few; J gene: TRBJ1-2; D gene: -; V gene: TRBV19; CDR3 DNA: TGTGCCAGTAAGTCGTTCTATGGCTACACCTTC; CDR3 protein: CASKSFYGYTF
clone size: -; J gene: TRBJ1-2; D gene: -; V gene: TRBV6-5; CDR3 DNA: TGTGCCAGCAGTTTAGCCTCAGGGGCCTATGGCTACACCTTC; CDR3 protein: CASSLASGAYGYTF
clone size: -; J gene: TRBJ2-7; D gene: TRBD1; V gene: TRBV10-1; CDR3 DNA: TGCGCCAGCAGTGAGCCTACAGGGGGTTTCGATTACGAGCAGTACTTC; CDR3 protein: CASSEPTGGFDYEQYF
clone size: -; J gene: TRBJ1-4; D gene: -; V gene: TRBV20-1; CDR3 DNA: TGCAGTGCTAGACCCCCGAACTCTAATGAAAAACTGTTTTTT; CDR3 protein: CSARPPNSNEKLFF
clone size: -; J gene: TRBJ2-3; D gene: -; V gene: TRBV4-2; CDR3 DNA: TGTGCCAGCAGCCAAGGCGCTGTCGGGGATACGCAGTATTTT; CDR3 protein: CASSQGAVGDTQYF
clone size: -; J gene: TRBJ2-5; D gene: TRBD1; V gene: TRBV27; CDR3 DNA: TGTGCCAGCAGTCTCCGGGACAGGGGAGAGACCCAGTACTTC; CDR3 protein: CASSLRDRGETQYF
clone size: few; J gene: TRBJ1-2; D gene: -; V gene: TRBV6-5; CDR3 DNA: TGTGCCAGCAGTTCCAGTGGGAGTTATGGCTACACCTTC; CDR3 protein: CASSSSGSYGYTF
clone size: few; J gene: TRBJ2-3; D gene: TRBD2; V gene: TRBV6-1; CDR3 DNA: TGTGCCAGCAGAACGGGGAGGGCTGGAGCAGATACGCAGTATTTT; CDR3 protein: CASRTGRAGADTQYF
clone size: -; J gene: TRBJ2-5; D gene: -; V gene: TRBV19; CDR3 DNA: TGTGCCAGTGCCTCTGGACAGATTAAAGAGACCCAGTACTTC; CDR3 protein: CASASGQIKETQYF
clone size: -; J gene: TRBJ2-5; D gene: TRBD1; V gene: TRBV7-3; CDR3 DNA: TGTGCCAGCAGCTTATCAGGGGGTAAAGAGACCCAGTACTTC; CDR3 protein: CASSLSGGKETQYF
clone size: -; J gene: TRBJ1-6; D gene: -; V gene: TRBV9; CDR3 DNA: TGTGCCAGCAGCGTCGCCGGTAATAATTCACCCCTCCACTTT; CDR3 protein: CASSVAGNNSPLHF
clone size: -; J gene: TRBJ1-5; D gene: -; V gene: TRBV7-2; CDR3 DNA: TGTGCCAGCAGCCCGACGGGGGGCGGCCAGCCCCAGCATTTT; CDR3 protein: CASSPTGGGQPQHF